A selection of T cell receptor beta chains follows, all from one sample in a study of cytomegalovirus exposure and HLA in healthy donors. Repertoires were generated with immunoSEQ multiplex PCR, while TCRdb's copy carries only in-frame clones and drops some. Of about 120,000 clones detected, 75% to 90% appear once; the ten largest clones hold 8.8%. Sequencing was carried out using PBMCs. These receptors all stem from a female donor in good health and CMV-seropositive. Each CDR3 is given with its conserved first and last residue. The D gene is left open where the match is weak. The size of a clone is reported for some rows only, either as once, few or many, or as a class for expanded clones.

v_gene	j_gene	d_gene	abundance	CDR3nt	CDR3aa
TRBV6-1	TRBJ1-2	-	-	TGTGCCAGCAGTGAACATCCTCACAGCAAAGCTAACTATGGCTACACCTTC	CASSEHPHSKANYGYTF
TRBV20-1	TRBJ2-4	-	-	TGCAGTGCGAACACAGTTAACATTCAGTACTTC	CSANTVNIQYF
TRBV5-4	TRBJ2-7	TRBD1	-	TGTGCCAGCAGCTTCGGGACAGACTTGCTATACGAGCAGTACTTC	CASSFGTDLLYEQYF
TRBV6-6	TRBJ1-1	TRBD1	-	TGTGCCAGCAGTTACACGACAGGGGAGGGGACTGAAGCTTTCTTT	CASSYTTGEGTEAFF
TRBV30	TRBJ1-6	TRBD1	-	TGTGCCTGGGGACAGGGTAATTCACCCCTCCACTTT	CAWGQGNSPLHF
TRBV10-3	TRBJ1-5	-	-	TGTGCCTCGATGGGGGCGGGTGGCAATCAGCCCCAGCATTTT	CASMGAGGNQPQHF
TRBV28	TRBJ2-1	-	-	TGTGCCAGCAGTTTATTAGATGAGCAGTTCTTC	CASSLLDEQFF
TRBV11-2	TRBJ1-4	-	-	TGTGCCAGCAGCCCAAAACGGTCAGCGAATGAAAAACTGTTTTTT	CASSPKRSANEKLFF
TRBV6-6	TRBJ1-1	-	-	TGTGCCAGCAGTTACGGGTCCGAAGGGGTCCGGGAAGCTTTCTTT	CASSYGSEGVREAFF
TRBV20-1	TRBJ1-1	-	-	TGCAGTGCTAGACGTCCCACTGAAGCTTTCTTT	CSARRPTEAFF
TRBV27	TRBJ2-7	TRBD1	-	TGTGCCAGCAGTTTACAGCCGACAGGGTGGCTCGACGAGCAGTACTTC	CASSLQPTGWLDEQYF
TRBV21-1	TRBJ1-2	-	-	TGTGCCAGCAGCAACGGACAGAGGAACTATGGCTACACCTTC	CASSNGQRNYGYTF
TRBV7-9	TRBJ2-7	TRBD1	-	TGTGCCAGCAGCCAATCCGGGACAGACCTCAGCGAGCAGTACTTC	CASSQSGTDLSEQYF
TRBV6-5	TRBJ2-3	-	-	TGTGCCAGCCGACAGCCTAGCACAGATACGCAGTATTTT	CASRQPSTDTQYF
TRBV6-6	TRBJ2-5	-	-	TGTGCCAGCAGTTACGCAGATCAAGAGACCCAGTACTTC	CASSYADQETQYF
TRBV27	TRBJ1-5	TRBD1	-	TGTGCCAGCAGTCTCAGGGGGCTCGGGAATCAGCCCCAGCATTTT	CASSLRGLGNQPQHF
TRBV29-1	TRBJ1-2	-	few	TGCAGCGTGCTCACAGGGAATGTTGGCTACACCTTC	CSVLTGNVGYTF
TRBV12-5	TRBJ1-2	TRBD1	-	TGTGCTAGTGGTTCCTCTGGGACAGGAGCTTATGGCTACACCTTC	CASGSSGTGAYGYTF
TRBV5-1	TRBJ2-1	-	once	TGCGCCAGCAGCTTGGTACAGGGACACAGGGATGAGCAGTTCTTC	CASSLVQGHRDEQFF
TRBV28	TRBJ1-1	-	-	TGTGCCAGCAGTTCGGCAGGGTCGAACACTGAAGCTTTCTTT	CASSSAGSNTEAFF
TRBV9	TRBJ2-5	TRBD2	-	TGTGCCAGCAGCGTAGCGGGCTTCGGGGGGGGCGAGACCCAGTACTTC	CASSVAGFGGGETQYF
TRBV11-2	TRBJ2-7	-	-	TGTGCCAGCAGCCGCGGAGGGGAATACTACGAGCAGTACTTC	CASSRGGEYYEQYF
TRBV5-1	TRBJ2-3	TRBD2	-	TGCGCCAGCAGCGGCGGGGGGCCGATTAGCACAGATACGCAGTATTTT	CASSGGGPISTDTQYF
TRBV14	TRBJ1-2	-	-	TGTGCCAGCAGCCAAGATCCCAGCTATGGCTACACCTTC	CASSQDPSYGYTF
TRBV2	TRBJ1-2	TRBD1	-	TGTGCCAGCACCCGACAGGGTTATGGCTACACCTTC	CASTRQGYGYTF
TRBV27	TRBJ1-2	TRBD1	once	TGTGCCAGCAGTTCAACAGGGGTTGGCTACACCTTC	CASSSTGVGYTF
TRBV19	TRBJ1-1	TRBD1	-	TGTGCCAGCGGTGGACAGGGGGCTGAAGCTTTCTTT	CASGGQGAEAFF
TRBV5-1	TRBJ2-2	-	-	TGCGCCAGCAGCCTTGGACAGCCTAACACCGGGGAGCTGTTTTTT	CASSLGQPNTGELFF
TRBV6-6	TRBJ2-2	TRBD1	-	TGTGCCAGTCGCCGGGACAGCCCTAACACCGGGGAGCTGTTTTTT	CASRRDSPNTGELFF
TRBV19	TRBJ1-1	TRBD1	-	TGTGCCAGTAGTCAGGGGACAGTCTTCGGCACTGAAGCTTTCTTT	CASSQGTVFGTEAFF
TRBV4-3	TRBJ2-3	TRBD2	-	TGCGCCAGCAGCCAAGGAGCGGGGGGGAACACAGATACGCAGTATTTT	CASSQGAGGNTDTQYF
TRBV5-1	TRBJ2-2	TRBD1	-	TGCGCCAGCAGCTTGGAGGCAGGGGGCGGCAAGCTGTTTTTT	CASSLEAGGGKLFF
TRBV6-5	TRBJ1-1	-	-	TGTGCCAGCAGTTTACAGGGTAGGTCTGAAGCTTTCTTT	CASSLQGRSEAFF
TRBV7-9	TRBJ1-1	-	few	TGTGCCAGCAGCTTGAGTGAAGCTTTCTTT	CASSLSEAFF
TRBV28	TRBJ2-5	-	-	TGTGCCAGCAGTACCTCGCGGTTGCAAGAGACCCAGTACTTC	CASSTSRLQETQYF
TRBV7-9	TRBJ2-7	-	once	TGTGCCAGCAGCACCGATCAAGGGGGTAGGAGGTTTTACGAGCAGTACTTC	CASSTDQGGRRFYEQYF
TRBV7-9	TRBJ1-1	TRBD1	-	TGTTCCAGCAGCGTTACTATGACAGGGGCTACTGAAGCTTTCTTT	CSSSVTMTGATEAFF
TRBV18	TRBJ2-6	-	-	TGTGCCAGCTCACCGATAGATCGAAGATCTGGGGCCAACGTCCTGACTTTC	CASSPIDRRSGANVLTF
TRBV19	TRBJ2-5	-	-	TGTGCCAGTAGTAACAGGGGAGGTCAAGAGACCCAGTACTTC	CASSNRGGQETQYF
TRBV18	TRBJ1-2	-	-	TGTGCCAGCTCACTGGACGGGGGGGGCTATGGCTACACCTTC	CASSLDGGGYGYTF
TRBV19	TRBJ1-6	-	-	TGTGCCAGTAGTACCACTTTTCGTTCACCCCTCCACTTT	CASSTTFRSPLHF
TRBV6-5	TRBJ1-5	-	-	TGTGCCAGCAGCCCTGATCGGGGTCAGCCCCAGCATTTT	CASSPDRGQPQHF
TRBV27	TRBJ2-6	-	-	TGTGCCAGCAGTCCGGGTTGGTCTGGGGCCAACGTCCTGACTTTC	CASSPGWSGANVLTF
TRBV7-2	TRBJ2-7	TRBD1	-	TGTGCCAGCAGCTACGGACAGGGTAAAGCCTACGAGCAGTACTTC	CASSYGQGKAYEQYF
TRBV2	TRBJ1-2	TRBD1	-	TGTGCCAGCAGTGAGATCCCGGGACAGGGCTATGGCTACACCTTC	CASSEIPGQGYGYTF
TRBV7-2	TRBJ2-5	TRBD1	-	TGTGCCAGCAGCTGGCCGGGACAGGGTATAGAGACCCAGTACTTC	CASSWPGQGIETQYF
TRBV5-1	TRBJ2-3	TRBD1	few	TGCGCCAGCAGCTCAATGACAGGGGGCGCGTCGAATACGCAGTATTTT	CASSSMTGGASNTQYF
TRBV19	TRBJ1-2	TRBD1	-	TGTGCCAGTAGTCTAGACGCGTACAGGGGGACGAGGAGTGGCTACACCTTC	CASSLDAYRGTRSGYTF
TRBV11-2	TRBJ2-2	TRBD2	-	TGTGCCAGCAGCCCAGCAGGACTAGCGGGGGGGCAGAACACCGGGGAGCTGTTTTTT	CASSPAGLAGGQNTGELFF
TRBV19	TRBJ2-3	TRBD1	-	TGTGCCAGTAGCGGATCACAGGGGGATACGCAGTATTTT	CASSGSQGDTQYF
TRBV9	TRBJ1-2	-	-	TGTGCCAGCAGCGTAGGTCAGGGAGGCTACTATGGCTACACCTTC	CASSVGQGGYYGYTF
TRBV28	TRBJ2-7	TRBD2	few	TGTGCCAGCACCGGAGCGGGGGCCGGGGTTTCGCAGTACTTC	CASTGAGAGVSQYF
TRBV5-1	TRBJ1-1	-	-	TGCGCCAGCAGCTTGCGGGGGTTAAACACTGAAGCTTTCTTT	CASSLRGLNTEAFF